Presented here are 10 T cell receptor beta chains from one specimen sequenced in a study of T cells after yellow fever vaccination. TCRdb used MiXCR to reprocess the 5' RACE reads, holding one entry per CDR3 protein. This table holds 450,000 to 600,000 distinct CDR3 sequences, 13% found once. The specimen was PBMCs, collected on the day of the yellow fever booster vaccination. These receptors all come from a man under 40 who received the YFV17D yellow fever vaccine.

A few counts support this clonotype. This chain joins TRBV7-9 and TRBJ1-1; D remains unclear. The CDR3 consists of 12 residues. Trimming took off 5 bases at V and 0 bases at J, with 4 bases between the two ends. Germline V lookup: CDR1 SEHNR, CDR2 FQNEAQ (reference sequence). The CDR3 DNA follows: TGTGCCAGCAGCCCGGTGAACACTGAAGCTTTCTTT. It yields the protein CASSPVNTEAFF.

The sample holds a few counts of this clonotype. The chain couples TRBV7-3 to TRBJ2-2; D is uncertain. The V and J ends lost 5 bases and 0 bases respectively, with 13 bases between them. The CDR3 contains 16 residues. From germline, CDR1 is SGHTA and CDR2 FQGTGA. As DNA, the CDR3 is TGTGCCAGCAGCCCCGTGAATCCCGCGAACACCGGGGAGCTGTTTTTT. Its protein is CASSPVNPANTGELFF. The whole variable domain, filled in from reference TRBV7-3 and TRBJ2-2, reads GAGVSQTPSNKVTEKGKYVELRCDPISGHTALYWYRQSLGQGPEFLIYFQGTGAADDSGLPNDRFFAVRPEGSVSTLKIQRTERGDSAVYLCASSPVNPANTGELFFGEGSRLTVL.

The chain has TRBV4-3 and TRBJ1-1, with D possibly being TRBD1 (6 bases). Trimming shortened V by 7 bases and J by 1 base, and 16 bases separated the two germline ends. Germline values: CDR1 LGHNA, CDR2 YSLEER. CDR3 length: 15 amino acids. CDR3 amino acids: CASTQQGSWNTEAFF. The CDR3 nucleotides read TGCGCCAGCACTCAACAGGGCTCCTGGAACACTGAAGCTTTCTTT.

This clonotype was detected a few times. The chain carries TRBV20-1 and TRBJ1-5, with D possibly being TRBD1 (6 bases). Germline V gene lookup returns CDR1 DFQATT and CDR2 SNEGSKA (reference sequence). This CDR3 comprises 14 residues. V lost 3 bases to trimming and J lost 4 bases, with 13 bases between them. CDR3 sequence: CSASGGSLNQPQHF. CDR3 DNA sequence: TGCAGTGCTAGTGGGGGCAGTTTAAATCAGCCCCAGCATTTT.

The V call is TRBV20-1, the J call TRBJ1-1; possibly TRBD1 for D (6 bases). Germline V gives CDR1 DFQATT, CDR2 SNEGSKA (reference sequence). There are 11 residues in the CDR3. V was pared by 6 bases and J by 9 bases, with 14 bases between. In nucleotides, the CDR3 is TGCAGTGCGGGATGGGGGGCTCAAGCTTTCTTT. Translating it yields CSAGWGAQAFF.

The V call is TRBV10-3, the J call TRBJ2-2; 9 bases match TRBD2. J was trimmed by 0 bases and V by 3 bases; bases with no gene match: 2. Germline V gene sequence: CDR1 ENHRY, CDR2 SYGVKD. The CDR3 is made up of 16 amino acids. The DNA for the CDR3 is TGTGCCATCAGTGATGGCGGGAGGGCGAACACCGGGGAGCTGTTTTTT. As protein: CAISDGGRANTGELFF.

For the CDR3, the DNA is TGTGCCAGCAGTGGCAGTCCTACCTACGAGCAGTACTTC. Translated, it gives CASSGSPTYEQYF. The genes are TRBV28 and TRBJ2-7; the D is unclear. CDR1 is MDHEN, CDR2 SYDVKM, per germline. This CDR3 has 13 residues. V lost 5 bases, J lost 2 bases, and 10 bases lay in between.

The chain recombines TRBV5-4 with TRBJ2-7, with 12 bases that match TRBD2. The germline gives CDR1 SGHNT, CDR2 YYREEE (reference sequence). Trimming took 0 bases from V and 2 from J; bases not matched to a gene: 12. The length of the CDR3 is 19 residues. The CDR3 DNA follows: TGTGCCAGCAGCTTGGCCTTGACTAGCGGGAGTTCTATTGCCTACGAGCAGTACTTC. It translates to CASSLALTSGSSIAYEQYF.

Comments on this clonotype: Relative to the germline gene, one junction end is altered; a read error may explain this. The genes are TRBV2 and TRBJ2-5; 7 bases align to TRBD2. The CDR3 runs 18 residues. The germline CDR1 and CDR2 sequences are SNHLY and FYNNEI. CDR3 in DNA: TGTGCCTGCAGTTTACCCCCGGGTATGGGATGGGGGGGTGAGACCCAGTACTTC. Translation gives CACSLPPGMGWGGETQYF. Together with reference TRBV2 and TRBJ2-5, the CDR3 gives the full variable domain: EPEVTQTPSHQVTQMGQEVILRCVPISNHLYFYWYRQILGQKVEFLVSFYNNEISEKSEIFDDQFSVERPDGSNFTLKIRSTKLEDSAMYFCACSLPPGMGWGGETQYFGPGTRLLVL.

The rearrangement links TRBV7-9 to TRBJ2-3; 12 bases fit TRBD1. Trimming removed 5 bases from V and 2 bases from J; junction bases left unmatched: 2. Germline V CDR1 and CDR2: SEHNR, FQNEAQ (reference sequence). There are 15 residues in the CDR3. As DNA, the CDR3 is TGTGCCAGCAGCGGGACAGGGGGCACCACAGATACGCAGTATTTT. It yields the protein CASSGTGGTTDTQYF.